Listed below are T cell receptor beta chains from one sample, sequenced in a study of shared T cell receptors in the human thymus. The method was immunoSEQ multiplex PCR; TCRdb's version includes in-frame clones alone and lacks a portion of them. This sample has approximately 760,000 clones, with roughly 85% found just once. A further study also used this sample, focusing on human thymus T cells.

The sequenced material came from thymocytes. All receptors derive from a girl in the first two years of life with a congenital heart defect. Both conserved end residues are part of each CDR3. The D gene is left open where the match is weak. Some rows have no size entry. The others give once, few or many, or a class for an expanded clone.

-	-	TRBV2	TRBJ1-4	TGTGCCAGGAGGGAGCCGGATGAAAAACTGTTTTTT	CARREPDEKLFF
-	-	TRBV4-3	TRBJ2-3	TGCGCCAGCAGCCAAGAAATTCGGGGACACACAAGAAACGGCACAGATACGCAGTATTTT	CASSQEIRGHTRNGTDTQYF
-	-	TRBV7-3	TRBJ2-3	TGTGCCAGCAGCTTAGGCTTCCAGGTCACTAGCACAGATACGCAGTATTTT	CASSLGFQVTSTDTQYF
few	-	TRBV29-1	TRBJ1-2	TGCAGCGTTGAACGGAGTCGCTATGGCTACACCTTC	CSVERSRYGYTF
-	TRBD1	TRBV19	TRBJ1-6	TGTGCCAGTAGTATAAAGTTTCGGGACAGGGAGTTTTCACCCCTCCACTTT	CASSIKFRDREFSPLHF
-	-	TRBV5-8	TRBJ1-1	TGTGCCAGCATCCCTCGGGCGGGTTTGGGCACTGAAGCTTTCTTT	CASIPRAGLGTEAFF
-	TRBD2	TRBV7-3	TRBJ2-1	TGTGCCAGCAGCTACACGGAGTTGCGGGGGAACAATGAGCAGTTCTTC	CASSYTELRGNNEQFF
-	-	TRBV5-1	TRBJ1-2	TGCGCCAGCAGCTTGGGGGAGGTCAACTATGGCTACACCTTC	CASSLGEVNYGYTF
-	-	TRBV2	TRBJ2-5	TGTGCCAGCAGTGAGAGTAGGGGAAGGGAGACCCAGTACTTC	CASSESRGRETQYF
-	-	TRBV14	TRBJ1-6	TGTGCCAGCAGCCAAGCGGTCACAGCTAATTCACCCCTCCACTTT	CASSQAVTANSPLHF
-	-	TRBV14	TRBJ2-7	TGTGCCAGCAGCCCTTTCCAGGGAGCATGGGGACACCTAATTGGCGAGCAGTACTTC	CASSPFQGAWGHLIGEQYF
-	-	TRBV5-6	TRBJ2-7	TGTGCCAGCAGCTTTAGGAGCCGCGAGCAGTACTTC	CASSFRSREQYF
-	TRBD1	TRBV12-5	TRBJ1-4	TGTGCTAGTGGTTTTCACAGGGGGGAGTTCGGAAAACTGTTTTTT	CASGFHRGEFGKLFF
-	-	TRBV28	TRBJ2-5	TGTGCCAGCAGTTTTCTCTGGGCGGGTGTCGAGACCCAGTACTTC	CASSFLWAGVETQYF
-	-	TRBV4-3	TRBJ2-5	TGCGCCAGCAGCCAAGATGGCAGGGGCTCTTGGGGGGAGACCCAGTACTTC	CASSQDGRGSWGETQYF
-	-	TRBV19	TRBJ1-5	TGTGCCAGTAGTATCGGGTTTACCGCTAATCAGCCCCAGCATTTT	CASSIGFTANQPQHF
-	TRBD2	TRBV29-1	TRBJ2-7	TGCAGCGTGGAGAGCGGGGGGCCGAACGAGCAGTACTTC	CSVESGGPNEQYF
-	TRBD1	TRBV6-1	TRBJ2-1	TGTGCCAGCTACGTCCCGGGACAGGGCTTTGCTGAGCAGTTCTTC	CASYVPGQGFAEQFF
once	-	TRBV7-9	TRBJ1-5	TGTGCCAGCAGCTTAGTAAGGGGTTTGGATGGCAATCAGCCCCAGCATTTT	CASSLVRGLDGNQPQHF
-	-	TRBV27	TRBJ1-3	TGTGCCAGCAGTTATCGGTGGGGGGAGGAAACCTCTGGAAACACCATATATTTT	CASSYRWGEETSGNTIYF
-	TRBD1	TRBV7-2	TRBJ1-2	TGTGCCAGCAGCTTGGTCGGGACAGGGGGCCATGGCTACACCTTC	CASSLVGTGGHGYTF
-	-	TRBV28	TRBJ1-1	TGTGCCAGCAGACCCCGCGGTTTGATGAACACTGAAGCTTTCTTT	CASRPRGLMNTEAFF
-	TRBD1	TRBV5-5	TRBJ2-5	TGTGCCAGCAGCGGCTGGGACAGGGAGGGGGAGACCCAGTACTTC	CASSGWDREGETQYF
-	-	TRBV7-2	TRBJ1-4	TGTGCCAGCAGCTTAAGAGGAGGGGCAACTAATGAAAAACTGTTTTTT	CASSLRGGATNEKLFF
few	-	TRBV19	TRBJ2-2	TGTGCCACGATGGCGGCGGGCGAGGGCCCCGGGGAGCTGTTTTTT	CATMAAGEGPGELFF
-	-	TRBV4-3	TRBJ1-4	TGCGCCAGCAGCCAAGTATCGCGGGAAAATGAAAAACTGTTTTTT	CASSQVSRENEKLFF
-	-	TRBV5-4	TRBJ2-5	TGTGCCAGCAGCTTGGGCAGGGCGGGGGAGACCCAGTACTTC	CASSLGRAGETQYF
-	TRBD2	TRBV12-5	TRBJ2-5	TGTGCTTCAACCATGGGGGGGTCCGGAGAGACCCAGTACTTC	CASTMGGSGETQYF
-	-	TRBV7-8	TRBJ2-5	TGTGCCAGCAGCTACTACCCTTCGGGGGAAGAGACCCAGTACTTC	CASSYYPSGEETQYF
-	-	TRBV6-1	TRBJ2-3	TGTGCCAGCAGTGGCCGTACTTCCGAAGATACGCAGTATTTT	CASSGRTSEDTQYF
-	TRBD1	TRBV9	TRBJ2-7	TGTGCCAGCAGCGTAAGCTCGGGACAGCCCTACGAGCAGTACTTC	CASSVSSGQPYEQYF
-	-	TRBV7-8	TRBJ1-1	TGTGCCAGCAGCTTACCAAACCACGATCCCGAGGCTTTCTTT	CASSLPNHDPEAFF
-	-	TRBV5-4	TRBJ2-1	TGTGCCAGTTCTAGCGACTTAGACAATGAGCAGTTCTTC	CASSSDLDNEQFF
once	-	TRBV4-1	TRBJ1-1	TGCGCCAGCCGACAGGCCAGATCTGGGGTCACTGAAGCTTTCTTT	CASRQARSGVTEAFF
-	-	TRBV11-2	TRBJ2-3	TGTGCCAGCAGCTTAACTAGGCGGGCAGATACGCAGTATTTT	CASSLTRRADTQYF
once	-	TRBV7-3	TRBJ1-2	TGTGCCAGCAGCTTTATGGGGAGGGGAGGCTACACCTTC	CASSFMGRGGYTF
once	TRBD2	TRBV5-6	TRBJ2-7	TGTGCCAGCAGCTGGCAACCGGGACTAGCGGGGGGCTACGAGCAGTACTTC	CASSWQPGLAGGYEQYF